The 11 T cell receptor beta chains below were found in one sample sequenced in a study of T cell repertoires in cytomegalovirus infection. TCRdb called the reads again in MiXCR, with one record for every CDR3 protein. The sample shows 200,000 to 300,000 distinct CDR3 sequences, roughly 9.1% of them seen only once. Sequenced sample: PBMCs. All receptors come from a human donor in good health (CMV status not recorded). Some clones in this sample may be carry-over from other donors' samples.

Many counts were recorded for this clonotype. The chain uses TRBV24-1 and TRBJ1-6; D not resolved. The germline V gene has CDR1 KGHDR and CDR2 SFDVKD. The V end was cut by 5 bases, the J end by 5 bases, with 18 bases between. The CDR3 consists of 17 residues. CDR3 sequence: CATSGGFPGFDNSPLHF. For the CDR3, the DNA is TGTGCCACCAGTGGCGGATTTCCGGGCTTCGATAATTCACCCCTCCACTTT.

This clonotype was seen repeatedly, ten times or more. The chain employs TRBV28 and TRBJ1-4; D gene ambiguous. Trimming took 8 bases from V and 7 from J, leaving 14 bases between them. The CDR3 spans 13 residues. Germline V gene data show CDR1 as MDHEN and CDR2 as SYDVKM. The DNA for the CDR3 is TGTGCCAGCCGAGTTCTAGCTCTTGAAAAACTGTTTTTT. Translation gives CASRVLALEKLFF.

This clonotype occurred many times. V is TRBV7-2 and J is TRBJ1-2; D remains ambiguous. Germline V gene data show CDR1 as SGHTA and CDR2 as FQGNSA. With 0 bases removed from V and 2 bases from J, the gap between germline ends came to 10 bases. The CDR3 is 15 amino acids. The CDR3 region is CASSLAAQQNYGYTF. CDR3 sequence (DNA): TGTGCCAGCAGCTTAGCGGCACAACAGAACTATGGCTACACCTTC.

This clonotype was seen ten or more times. The gene calls are TRBV11-2 and TRBJ2-1; 10 bases are shared with TRBD1. CDR1 and CDR2 (germline): SGHAT, FQNNGV. V shed 5 bases and J 4 bases; nucleotides not matched to a gene: 14. The CDR3 is 18 residues long. The CDR3 sequence: CASSPLFTGTGDYNEQFF. For the CDR3, the DNA is TGTGCCAGCAGCCCACTATTCACCGGGACAGGGGATTACAATGAGCAGTTCTTC.

This clonotype came up a few times. The rearrangement joins TRBV7-3 to TRBJ1-1; no definite D call. V shed 2 bases and J shed 7 bases, with 11 bases lying between them. Germline CDR1 and CDR2: SGHTA and FQGTGA. This CDR3 comprises 13 residues. DNA of the CDR3: TGTGCCAGCAGCTTACACGCGCGGGGTGAAGCTTTCTTT. This codes for CASSLHARGEAFF.

The chain joins TRBV19 to TRBJ1-5, with 11 bases that match TRBD1. Germline-derived CDR1 and CDR2 are LNHDA and SQIVND (reference sequence). The CDR3 contains 15 residues. Trimming took 6 bases from V and 7 from J; bases not matched to a gene: 8. The CDR3 sequence: CASSPDRGLRQPQHF. The CDR3 DNA is TGTGCCAGTAGCCCGGACAGGGGGCTGAGGCAGCCCCAGCATTTT.

The chain joins TRBV6-6 to TRBJ2-5; D gene unclear. Germline V lookup: CDR1 MNHNY, CDR2 SVGAGI (reference sequence). This CDR3 spans 13 amino acids. V was trimmed by 6 bases and J by 1 base, leaving 9 bases between them. The CDR3, as DNA: TGTGCCAGCAGCCTCCAGAGCCAAGAGACCCAGTACTTC. It yields the protein CASSLQSQETQYF.

The V gene is TRBV20-1, the J gene TRBJ1-5; D remains ambiguous. V gave up 4 bases and J gave up 10 bases, with 14 bases separating them. Germline loops: CDR1 DFQATT, CDR2 SNEGSKA (reference sequence). This CDR3 spans 12 amino acids. CDR3 in amino acids: CSATTRNSPQHF. CDR3 in DNA: TGCAGTGCTACTACTCGCAACTCCCCCCAGCATTTT.

This clonotype has ten or more counts. V and J are TRBV11-2 and TRBJ2-1, with D possibly matching TRBD1 (6 bases). CDR3 size: 15 residues. The germline CDR1 and CDR2 sequences are SGHAT and FQNNGV. V was cut by 6 bases and J by 0 bases, with 12 bases left in between. CDR3 sequence: CASSLGASSYNEQFF. Written as DNA, the CDR3 is TGTGCCAGCAGTTTGGGGGCTAGCTCCTACAATGAGCAGTTCTTC.

V is TRBV29-1 and J is TRBJ1-6; 9 bases fit TRBD1. The CDR3 consists of 14 residues. With V trimmed by 4 bases and J by 7 bases, 5 bases remained unmatched. Germline loops: CDR1 SQVTM, CDR2 ANQGSEA. Written as DNA, the CDR3 is TGCAGCGTTGGGACAGGGGCGAACAATTCACCCCTCCACTTT. It translates to CSVGTGANNSPLHF.

This clonotype was recorded at least ten times. The chain combines TRBV12-3 or TRBV12-4 with TRBJ2-1; D is undetermined. The CDR3 is made up of 14 amino acids. V shed 3 bases and J shed 10 bases, with 16 bases lying between them. CDR3 nucleotides: TGTGCCAGCAGTTTTAAAGGGTTGGATACCGAGCAGTTCTTC. This encodes CASSFKGLDTEQFF.